This entry features one T cell receptor beta chain sequence. This record comes from a study of control samples from healthy donors and cancer patients. This CDR3 is built from 15 residues. V was clipped by 2 bases and J by 4 bases, with 14 bases between them. Germline V CDR1 and CDR2: KGHDR, SFDVKD. Data came from immunoSEQ multiplex PCR; TCRdb stores just in-frame clones and leaves some out. Of around 93,000 clones in the sample, around nine tenths are singletons; the top ten hold 14%. The receptor's source is a man aged 25-40 years in good health. Sequenced material: blood. The chain has TRBV24-1 and TRBJ2-7; possible D gene TRBD2, 5 bases. The CDR3 DNA reads TGTGCCACCAGTGATTCCGAGAGGTCGGGGTACGAGCAGTACTTC. Its translation is CATSDSERSGYEQYF.